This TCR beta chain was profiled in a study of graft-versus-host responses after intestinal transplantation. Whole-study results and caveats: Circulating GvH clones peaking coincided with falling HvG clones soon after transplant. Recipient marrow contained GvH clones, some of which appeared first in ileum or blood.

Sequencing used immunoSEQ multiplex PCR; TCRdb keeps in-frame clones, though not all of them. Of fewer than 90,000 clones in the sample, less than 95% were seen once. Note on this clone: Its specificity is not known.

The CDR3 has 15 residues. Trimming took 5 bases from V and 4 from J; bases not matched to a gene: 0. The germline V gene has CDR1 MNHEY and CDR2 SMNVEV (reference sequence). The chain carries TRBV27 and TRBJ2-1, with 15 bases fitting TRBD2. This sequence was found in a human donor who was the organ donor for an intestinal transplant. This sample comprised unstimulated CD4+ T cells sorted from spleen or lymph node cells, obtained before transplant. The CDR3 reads CASSGTSGGYNEQFF. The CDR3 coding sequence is TGTGCCAGCAGTGGGACTAGCGGGGGGTACAATGAGCAGTTCTTC.